This T cell receptor beta chain was profiled in a study of blood T cell repertoires in COVID-19. The V segment lost 1 base and the J segment 0 bases; nucleotides outside the gene matches: 8. This CDR3 has 17 amino acids. In germline, CDR1 is GTSNPN, CDR2 SVGIG (reference sequence). Authors' processing steps: Quantification of nucleated cells was approximated via reference gene primer amplification. Sequencing was performed with immunoSEQ multiplex PCR; in TCRdb, only in-frame clones are kept and a portion is missing. V, J and clone size derive from that table, while D and trimming were established from the DNA sequence. The repertoire holds approximately 110,000 clones, with approximately 81% as singletons.

The rearrangement uses TRBV30 and TRBJ2-2; 7 bases match TRBD1. The source is a human donor in a cohort sampled during active COVID-19. The sample consisted of peripheral blood. The CDR3: CAWSGGRGIANTGELFF. The CDR3 DNA follows: TGTGCCTGGAGTGGCGGCAGGGGGATAGCGAACACCGGGGAGCTGTTTTTT.